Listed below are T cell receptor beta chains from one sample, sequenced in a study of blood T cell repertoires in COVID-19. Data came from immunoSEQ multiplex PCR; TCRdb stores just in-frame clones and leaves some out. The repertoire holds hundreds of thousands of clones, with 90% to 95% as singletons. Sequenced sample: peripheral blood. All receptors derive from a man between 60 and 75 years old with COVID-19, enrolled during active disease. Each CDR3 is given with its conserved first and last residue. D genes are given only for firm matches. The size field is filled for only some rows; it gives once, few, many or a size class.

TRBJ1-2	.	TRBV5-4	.	TGTGCCAGCAGCTCAAAAGGACTGGGAACCTTTGGCTATGGCTACACCTTC	CASSSKGLGTFGYGYTF
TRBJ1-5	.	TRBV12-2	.	TGTGCAAGTCGCTCCTACGTGAGGACACATAGCAATCAGCCCCAGCATTTT	CASRSYVRTHSNQPQHF
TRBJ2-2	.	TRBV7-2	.	TGTGCCAGCAGCCCCAGCCGACAGAACACCGGGGAGCTGTTTTTT	CASSPSRQNTGELFF
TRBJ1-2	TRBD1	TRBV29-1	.	TGCAGCGTCCGGGTACCGGGACAGGACTTCGGGGGCTACACCTTC	CSVRVPGQDFGGYTF
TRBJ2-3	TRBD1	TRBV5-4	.	TGTGCCAGCAGCCCTACAGGGGGCACTAGCACAGATACGCAGTATTTT	CASSPTGGTSTDTQYF
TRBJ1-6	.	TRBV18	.	TGTGCCAGCTCCGATTCCATTGCGAGGTGGCGGAATTCACCCCTCCACTTT	CASSDSIARWRNSPLHF
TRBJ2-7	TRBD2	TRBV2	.	TGTGCCAGCAGGGAAAGAGGACTAGCGGGACACGAGCAGTACTTC	CASRERGLAGHEQYF
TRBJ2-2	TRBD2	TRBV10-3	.	TGTGCCATCAGTGAGACGGGACTAGCGGGGGGAACCGGGGAGCTGTTTTTT	CAISETGLAGGTGELFF
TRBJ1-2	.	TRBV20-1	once	TGCAGTCGGGAGGGTAGCTACACCTTC	CSREGSYTF
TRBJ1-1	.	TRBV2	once	TGTGCCAGCAGTGATGACAGTTTTGAAGCTTTCTTT	CASSDDSFEAFF
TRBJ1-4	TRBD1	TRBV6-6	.	TGTGCCAGCAGTTCCGATGACAGGGAAAATGAAAAACTGTTTTTT	CASSSDDRENEKLFF
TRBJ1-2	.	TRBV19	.	TGTGCCAGTAGTATAAGAGGGATCTATGGCTACACCTTC	CASSIRGIYGYTF
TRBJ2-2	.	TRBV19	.	TGTGCCAGTAGTAGCGGGACAGCCAACCCAACCGGGGAGCTGTTTTTT	CASSSGTANPTGELFF
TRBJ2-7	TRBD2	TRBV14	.	TGTGCCAGCAGGCTCGCGGGAGCGGGAGACGAGCAGTACTTC	CASRLAGAGDEQYF
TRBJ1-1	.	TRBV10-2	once	TGCGCCAGCAGTGAGTTAGGGGGGAACACTGAAGCTTTCTTT	CASSELGGNTEAFF
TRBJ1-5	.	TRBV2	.	TGTGCCAGCTCAAGGAGTTATAGCAATCAGCCCCAGCATTTT	CASSRSYSNQPQHF
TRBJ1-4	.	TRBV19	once	TGTGCCAGTAGTATCCTAGGAACAGGCGAAAAACTGTTTTTT	CASSILGTGEKLFF
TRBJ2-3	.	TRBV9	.	TGTGCCAGCAGCCCTAGCCCCGGGGATGTTGCAGATACGCAGTATTTT	CASSPSPGDVADTQYF
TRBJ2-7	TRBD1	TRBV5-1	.	TGCGCCAGCAGCTGGGGACAGGGGGCCTACGAGCAGTACTTC	CASSWGQGAYEQYF
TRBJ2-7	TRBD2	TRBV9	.	TGTGCCAGCAGCGTAGACCCTAGCGGCTACGAGCAGTACTTC	CASSVDPSGYEQYF
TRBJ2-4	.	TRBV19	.	TGTGCCAGTAGTGGGGGGGCAAACATTCAGTACTTC	CASSGGANIQYF
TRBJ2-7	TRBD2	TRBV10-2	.	TGCGCCAGCATTATAGCGGGGGGGCCGAGCGAGCAGTACTTC	CASIIAGGPSEQYF
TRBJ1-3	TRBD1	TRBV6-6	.	TGTGCCAGCAGTCAAAGCACCGGTGGAAACAGGGGGTCGGCTGGAAACACCATATATTTT	CASSQSTGGNRGSAGNTIYF
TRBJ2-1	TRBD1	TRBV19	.	TGTGCCAGTATTCGGGACAGTAGGCCGTGGGAGCAGTTCTTC	CASIRDSRPWEQFF